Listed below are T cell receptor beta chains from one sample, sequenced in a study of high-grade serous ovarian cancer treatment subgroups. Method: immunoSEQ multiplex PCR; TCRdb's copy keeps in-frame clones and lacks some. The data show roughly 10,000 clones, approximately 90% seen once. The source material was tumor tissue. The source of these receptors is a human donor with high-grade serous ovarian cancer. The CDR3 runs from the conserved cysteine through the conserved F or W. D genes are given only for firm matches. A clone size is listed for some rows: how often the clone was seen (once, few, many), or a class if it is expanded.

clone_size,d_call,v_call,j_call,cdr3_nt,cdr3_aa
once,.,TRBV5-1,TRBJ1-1,TGCGCCAGCAGCTTGGTCGTGTCGGTAGCGGGTGAAGCTTTCTTT,CASSLVVSVAGEAFF
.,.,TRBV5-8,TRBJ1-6,TGTGCCAGCAGCCACCTGTGGGGCTCGGGTAATTCACCCCTCCACTTT,CASSHLWGSGNSPLHF
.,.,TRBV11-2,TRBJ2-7,TGTGCCAGCAGCTTAAATAGGCAAACCGAGCAGTACTTC,CASSLNRQTEQYF
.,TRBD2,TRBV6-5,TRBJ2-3,TGTGCCAGCAGTTACCGAGGACTAGAAGGCGGTACGCAGTATTTT,CASSYRGLEGGTQYF
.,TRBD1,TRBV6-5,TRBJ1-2,TGTGCCAGCAACCGGGGGACAGGGAGGGACGGCTACACCTTC,CASNRGTGRDGYTF
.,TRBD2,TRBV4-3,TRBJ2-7,TGCGCCAGCAGCCAAGTCCTGGCGGGGGGGCGAGGGGAGCAGTACTTC,CASSQVLAGGRGEQYF
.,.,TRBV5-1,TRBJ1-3,TGCGCCAGCAGCATGGTCGGAGACTCTGGAAACACCATATATTTT,CASSMVGDSGNTIYF
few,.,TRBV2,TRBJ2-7,TGTGCCAGCACTACCGACACTCCCTACGAGCAGTACTTC,CASTTDTPYEQYF
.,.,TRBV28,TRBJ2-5,TGTGCCAGCAGTTTATTACAGGCCCGTCAAGAGACCCAGTACTTC,CASSLLQARQETQYF
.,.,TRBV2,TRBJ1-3,TGTGCCAGCAGTAACAGGGGAAACACCATATATTTT,CASSNRGNTIYF
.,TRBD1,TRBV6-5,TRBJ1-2,TGTGCCAGCAGGGACCGGGACAGGGTATATGGCTACACCTTC,CASRDRDRVYGYTF
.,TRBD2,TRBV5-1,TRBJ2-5,TGCGCCAGCAGCGGGCAGGGAGGACTAGCGGGGGAGACCCAGTACTTC,CASSGQGGLAGETQYF
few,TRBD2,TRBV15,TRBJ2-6,TGTGCCACCAGCAGAGAGGGGGGAGGGGGGGCCAACGTCCTGACTTTC,CATSREGGGGANVLTF
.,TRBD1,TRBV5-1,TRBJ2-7,TGCGCCAGCAGCCCGCAGGGGGCTAACGAGCAGTACTTC,CASSPQGANEQYF
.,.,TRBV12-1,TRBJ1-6,TGTGCCAGCAGCATCCCCGGATCCGGTCCATATAATTCACCCCTCCACTTT,CASSIPGSGPYNSPLHF
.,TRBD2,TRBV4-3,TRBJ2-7,TGCGCCAGCAGCCAAGAGCGGGGGGTCCAGCGGGAGCAGTACTTC,CASSQERGVQREQYF
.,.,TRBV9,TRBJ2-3,TGTGCCAGCTGGGCAAGTTTGGATACGCAGTATTTT,CASWASLDTQYF
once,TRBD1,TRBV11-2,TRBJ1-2,TGTGCCAGCAGCTTAGGTGCAGGGGGCGACTATGGCTACACCTTC,CASSLGAGGDYGYTF
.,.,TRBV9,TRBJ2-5,TGTGCCAGCAGCGTAGGCCCCGGAGAGACCCAGTACTTC,CASSVGPGETQYF
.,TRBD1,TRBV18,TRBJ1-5,TGTGCCAGCTCACCCCAGCGACAGGGGAATCAGCCCCAGCATTTT,CASSPQRQGNQPQHF
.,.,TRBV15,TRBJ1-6,TGTGCCACCAGCAGAGATTGGGACCTGGATAATTCACCCCTCCACTTT,CATSRDWDLDNSPLHF
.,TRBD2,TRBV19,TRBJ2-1,TGTGCCAGTAGTAACCGTCGGCCTAGCGGGACCTTTTCCTACAATGAGCAGTTCTTC,CASSNRRPSGTFSYNEQFF
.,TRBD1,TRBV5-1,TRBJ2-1,TGCGCCAGCAGCGAGATAGGGGGCCTGAACTCCTACAATGAGCAGTTCTTC,CASSEIGGLNSYNEQFF
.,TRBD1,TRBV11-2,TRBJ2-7,TGTGCCAGCAAGGTGGGACAGGGGCCCTACGAGCAGTACTTC,CASKVGQGPYEQYF
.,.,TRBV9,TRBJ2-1,TGTGCCAGCAGCGTCGTAGGGTGGCAGCTAGGGGCCAATGAGCAGTTCTTC,CASSVVGWQLGANEQFF
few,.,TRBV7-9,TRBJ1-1,TGTGCCAGCAGCTTAGCCCTCGAGGCGAACACTGAAGCTTTCTTT,CASSLALEANTEAFF
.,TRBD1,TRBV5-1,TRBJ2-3,TGCGCCAGCAGTGAAGGACAGGCGATCACAGATACGCAGTATTTT,CASSEGQAITDTQYF
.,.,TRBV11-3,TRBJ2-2,TGTGCCAGCAGCGCCGAGGGGACCGGGGAGCTGTTTTTT,CASSAEGTGELFF
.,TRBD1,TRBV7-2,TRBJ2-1,TGTGCCAGCAGCTACACAGGGGCCAATGAGCAGTTCTTC,CASSYTGANEQFF
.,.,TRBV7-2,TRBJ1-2,TGTGCCAGCAGCTCGGCACAGGGCCGTGGCTACACCTTC,CASSSAQGRGYTF
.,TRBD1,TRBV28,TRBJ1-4,TGTGCCAGCAGCAAATTTCTCGGGACAGCAACTAATGAAAAACTGTTTTTT,CASSKFLGTATNEKLFF
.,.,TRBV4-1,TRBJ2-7,TGCGCCAGCAGCCTGGAAACTATCCGTTACGAGCAGTACTTC,CASSLETIRYEQYF
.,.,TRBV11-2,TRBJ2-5,TGTGCCAGCAGCTTAGTGCGGAATTCAGGGGAGACCCAGTACTTC,CASSLVRNSGETQYF
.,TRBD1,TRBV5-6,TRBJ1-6,TGTGCCAGCAGCCCGGTTTCGGGATCACAGGGGGCGATTTCACCCCTCCACTTT,CASSPVSGSQGAISPLHF
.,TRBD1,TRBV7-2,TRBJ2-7,TGTGCCAGCAGCCTGGGACAGGGCCGCGACGAGCAGTACTTC,CASSLGQGRDEQYF
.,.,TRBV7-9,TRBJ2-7,TGTGCCAGCAGCTTAGGTGGACAGAACTACGAGCAGTACTTC,CASSLGGQNYEQYF
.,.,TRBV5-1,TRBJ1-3,TGCGCCAGCAGCTTGGACAGGAGCTCTGGAAACACCATATATTTT,CASSLDRSSGNTIYF
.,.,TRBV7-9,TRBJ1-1,TGTGCCAGCAGCTTAAAGGGGGGAGTTGGCACTGAAGCTTTCTTT,CASSLKGGVGTEAFF
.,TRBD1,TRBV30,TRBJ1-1,TGTGCCTGGAGTAGAGGGACAGTAAACACTGAAGCTTTCTTT,CAWSRGTVNTEAFF
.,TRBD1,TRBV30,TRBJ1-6,TGTGCCTGGCACCGGGGACAGGGTCTGTATAATTCACCCCTCCACTTT,CAWHRGQGLYNSPLHF
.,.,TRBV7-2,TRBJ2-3,TGTGCCAGCAGCATCACAGATACGCAGTATTTT,CASSITDTQYF
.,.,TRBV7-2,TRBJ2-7,TGTGCCAGCAGCTTATATGGGGGGAAATCGGGCGAGCAGTACTTC,CASSLYGGKSGEQYF
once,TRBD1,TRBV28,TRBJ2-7,TGTGCCAGCAGTTTCCGGGACAGGTCCTACGAGCAGTACTTC,CASSFRDRSYEQYF
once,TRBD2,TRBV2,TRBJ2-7,TGTGCCAGCAGTGAACTAGCGGGGGGAACCTACGAGCAGTACTTC,CASSELAGGTYEQYF